This TCR beta chain appears in the sequencing data of a study of radiotherapy plus CTLA-4 blockade in lung cancer. Measured with immunoSEQ multiplex PCR; TCRdb has only the in-frame clones, and not every one. The repertoire holds roughly 110,000 clones, with under 90% as singletons. This CDR3 has 15 amino acids. The germline CDR1 and CDR2 sequences are SGHRS and YFSETQ. Points on this clone: A read error may produce the germline difference seen at one junction end.

The sample was peripheral blood, taken from a patient treated with radiotherapy plus ipilimumab. The rearrangement uses TRBV5-1 and TRBJ1-2, with TRBD1 matching over 7 bases. This receptor was obtained from a human donor with non-small cell lung cancer that progressed on radiotherapy plus ipilimumab. Some clones in this sample may be carry-over from other donors' samples. The CDR3 nucleotides are TGCGCCAGCAGTTTGGACAGGTCCTTAATCTATGGCTACACCTTC. The encoded protein is CASSLDRSLIYGYTF.